The sequence of this T cell receptor (beta chain) was determined in a study of blood T cells in healthy people across ages (dated by TCRdb to 2013 to 2016). Regarding the research as a whole: Template switching captured roughly one uniquely barcoded TCR beta cDNA molecule per two T cells in model experiments. Using deep sequencing normalized with unique cDNA molecular identifiers, the study measured how TCR beta repertoire diversity changes with age. For two donors (one aged 18 to 29 and one aged 80 or older), the study analyzed two additional independent replicas of 1 million unique cDNA reads from the same blood draw. The donors were divided into four age groups: young (average around 17 years), middle-aged (approximately 41), aged (around 67) and long-lived (around 80). To avoid experimental bias, donors of different ages were distributed randomly across sequencing lanes.

The 39 donors, aged roughly 6 to 95 years, were systemically healthy Caucasian individuals from Russia. Approximately 10 milliliters of peripheral blood were collected from each donor into EDTA-treated Vacutainer tubes. Ficoll-Paque density-gradient centrifugation was used to isolate PBMCs, with at least 6.5 million obtained per sample. Total RNA was extracted from PBMCs with Trizol reagent, with at least 5.5 micrograms obtained per sample. For every donor, flow cytometry on a PBMC aliquot measured the percentage of naive CD45RAhigh/CD27high T cells. From the germline V gene, CDR1 is MNHEY and CDR2 is SVGEGT. Inclusive of the bounding cysteine and phenylalanine, the CDR3 is 17 residues long. The kept DNA is CDR3 alone, 51 bases in frame from the first base. A remark on this clonotype: This receptor's antigen is unknown. No quality values exist for individual bases; no much larger clone is one base distant.

Paper-wide results and their limitations: Observed TCR beta diversity per million T cells fell roughly linearly with age, and a significant reduction was already apparent by age about 38. The percentage of naive T cells measured by flow cytometry correlated strongly with observed TCR beta diversity. Estimates of total diversity based on one million sequenced T cells were regarded as lower bounds and as underestimates. Compared with the aged group, the long-lived group had more naive CD4+ T cells, fewer expanded clones and increased TCR diversity, suggesting age selection. Because profiling used bulk unsorted PBMCs, naive and antigen-experienced compartments could not be compared conclusively. Because the CMV infection status of the donors was unknown, age-related changes in expanded clonotypes may potentially have been confounded.

The library was prepared using 5' RACE. TCRdb lists the instrument as Illumina HiSeq 2500. A second PCR of roughly 6 to 11 cycles was run with a J-beta primer mix and a sample-barcoded 5' primer. A template-switch 5' adaptor carrying 12 random nucleotides introduced a unique molecular identifier onto each TCR beta cDNA molecule. Each sample yielded at least 3 million CDR3-containing paired-end reads. The Mint cDNA synthesis kit, primed by a TRBC-specific oligonucleotide, was used to synthesize first-strand cDNA from all RNA. Following uracil-DNA glycosylase treatment, a first 18-cycle PCR with universal primers M1SS and BC2_uni_R was performed on all cDNA. In the original analysis: Each sample was normalized by randomly selecting 1 million high-quality reads, each carrying a distinct molecular identifier. Instead of being binned into consensus sequences, reads with shared molecular identifiers were discarded. MiTCR, set to a Q25 quality threshold and the strictest error-elimination algorithm, was used for CDR3 identification, clonotype clustering and error correction. A nonparametric unseen species model with Euler transformation was used to estimate lower-bound total TCR beta diversity. The raw public data were reprocessed by TCRdb itself: fastp quality trimming at Q25, MiXCR clonotype calling, in-frame beta chains only. Under each unique CDR3 protein, matching rows form one entry showing the most common genes and DNA. TCRdb, rather than the study authors, made the V and J calls. In this sample the table shows 550,000 to 700,000 distinct CDR3 sequences, 25% to 30% of which occur a single time. The ten largest clones represent under 20% of the sample.

This sequence originates from a woman in her seventies in good health. The rearrangement combines TRBV6-2 or TRBV6-3 with TRBJ2-5, with 8 central nucleotides matching TRBD2. The J call may be faulty, since TRBJ2-7 better matches the DNA end. Input material: blood. The nucleotides are TGTGCCAGCAGTTACCGAGGTTATCGGGGGGGGACCTACGAGCAGTACTTC. Translated, it reads CASSYRGYRGGTYEQYF.